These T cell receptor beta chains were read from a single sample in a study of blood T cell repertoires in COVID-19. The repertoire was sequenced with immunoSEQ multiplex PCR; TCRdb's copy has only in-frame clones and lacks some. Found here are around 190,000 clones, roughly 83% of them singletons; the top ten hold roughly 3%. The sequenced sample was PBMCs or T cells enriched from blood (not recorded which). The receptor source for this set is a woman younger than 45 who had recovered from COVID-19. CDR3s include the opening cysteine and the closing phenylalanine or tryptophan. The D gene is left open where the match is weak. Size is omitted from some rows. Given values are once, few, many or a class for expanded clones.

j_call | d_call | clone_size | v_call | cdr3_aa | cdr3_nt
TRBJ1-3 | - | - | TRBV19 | CASSIEGNSGNTIYF | TGTGCCAGTAGTATAGAGGGCAACTCTGGAAACACCATATATTTT
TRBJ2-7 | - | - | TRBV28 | CATTRREPSHEQYF | TGTGCCACGACCCGACGGGAGCCTTCCCACGAGCAGTACTTC
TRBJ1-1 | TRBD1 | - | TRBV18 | CASSPQQGASTEAFF | TGTGCCAGCTCACCTCAACAGGGGGCAAGCACTGAAGCTTTCTTT
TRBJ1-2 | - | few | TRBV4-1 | CASSQVMLMRGYTF | TGCGCCAGCAGCCAAGTCATGTTGATGAGGGGCTACACCTTC
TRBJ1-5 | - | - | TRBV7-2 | CASSSRSTGPGNQPQHF | TGTGCCAGCAGCTCCCGGTCAACAGGGCCGGGCAATCAGCCCCAGCATTTT
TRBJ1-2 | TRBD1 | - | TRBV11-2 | CASSLGDRGSQAGYTF | TGTGCCAGCAGCTTAGGGGACAGGGGTTCCCAGGCTGGCTACACCTTC
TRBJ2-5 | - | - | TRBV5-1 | CASSGQPGAQETQYF | TGCGCCAGCAGTGGGCAGCCTGGGGCCCAAGAGACCCAGTACTTC
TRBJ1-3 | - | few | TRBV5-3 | CARSSLAGGAGNTIYF | TGTGCCAGAAGCTCCCTCGCGGGGGGCGCTGGAAACACCATATATTTT
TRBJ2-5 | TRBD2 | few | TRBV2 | CASGTSRETQYF | TGTGCCAGCGGGACTAGCAGGGAGACCCAGTACTTC
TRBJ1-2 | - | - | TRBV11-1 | CASSPGRGNYGYTF | TGTGCCAGCAGTCCAGGACGGGGTAACTATGGCTACACCTTC
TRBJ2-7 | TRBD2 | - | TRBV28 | CASTPMLAGGAYEQYF | TGTGCCAGCACCCCAATGTTAGCGGGAGGCGCCTACGAGCAGTACTTC
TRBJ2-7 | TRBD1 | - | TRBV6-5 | CASRGGTGGSYEQYF | TGTGCCAGCAGAGGCGGGACAGGAGGATCCTACGAGCAGTACTTC
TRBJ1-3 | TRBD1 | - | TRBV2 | CASRGQAGNTIYF | TGTGCCAGCAGGGGACAGGCAGGAAACACCATATATTTT
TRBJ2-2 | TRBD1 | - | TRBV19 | CASSISGTGVTGELFF | TGTGCCAGTAGTATCTCCGGGACAGGGGTGACCGGGGAGCTGTTTTTT
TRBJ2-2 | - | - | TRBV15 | CATSTHRDGELFF | TGTGCCACCAGCACCCACAGGGACGGGGAGCTGTTTTTT
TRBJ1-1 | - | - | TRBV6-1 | CASSERARGTEAFF | TGTGCCAGCAGTGAAAGGGCCCGGGGCACTGAAGCTTTCTTT
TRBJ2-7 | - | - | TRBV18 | CASSQGQHYEQYF | TGTGCCAGCTCCCAAGGACAGCACTACGAGCAGTACTTC
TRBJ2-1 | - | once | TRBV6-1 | CASSDAVLAFNEQFF | TGTGCCAGCAGTGATGCTGTACTAGCTTTCAATGAGCAGTTCTTC
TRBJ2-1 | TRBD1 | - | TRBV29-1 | CSVAMTGGSYNEQFF | TGCAGCGTTGCAATGACAGGGGGCTCCTACAATGAGCAGTTCTTC
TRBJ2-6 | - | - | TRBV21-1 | CASSKERRKHNVLTF | TGTGCCAGCAGCAAAGAACGCAGGAAACACAACGTCCTGACTTTC
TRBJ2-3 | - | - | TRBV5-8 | CASSMSRDTDTQYF | TGTGCCAGCAGCATGTCCAGGGACACAGATACGCAGTATTTT
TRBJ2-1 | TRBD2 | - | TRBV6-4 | CASSPTSGDYNEQFF | TGTGCCAGCAGTCCGACTAGCGGAGACTACAATGAGCAGTTCTTC
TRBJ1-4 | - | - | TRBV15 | CATSSAWVNGHNEKLFF | TGTGCCACCAGCAGCGCTTGGGTAAACGGACATAATGAAAAACTGTTTTTT
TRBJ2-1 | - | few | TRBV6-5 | CASSYWAGEQFF | TGTGCCAGCAGTTACTGGGCAGGCGAGCAGTTCTTC
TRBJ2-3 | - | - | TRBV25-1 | CASSDARGFSTDTQYF | TGTGCCAGCAGTGATGCTAGGGGATTTTCCACAGATACGCAGTATTTT
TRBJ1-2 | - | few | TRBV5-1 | CASSLGGAGNYGYTF | TGCGCCAGCAGCTTGGGTGGGGCAGGGAACTATGGCTACACCTTC
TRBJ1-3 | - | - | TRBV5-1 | CASSSIGVGGNTIYF | TGCGCCAGCAGCTCGATCGGGGTTGGAGGAAACACCATATATTTT
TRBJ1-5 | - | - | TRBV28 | CASSFQPHSQPQHF | TGTGCCAGCAGTTTTCAGCCCCACAGTCAGCCCCAGCATTTT
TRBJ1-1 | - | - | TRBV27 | CASSYSGLNTEAFF | TGTGCCAGCAGTTACTCGGGGTTGAACACTGAAGCTTTCTTT
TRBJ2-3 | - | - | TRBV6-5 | CASSLGTTSTDTQYF | TGTGCCAGCAGTTTGGGGACAACTAGCACAGATACGCAGTATTTT
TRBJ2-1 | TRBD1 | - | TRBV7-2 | CASSLRTGRYNEQFF | TGTGCCAGCAGCCTTAGGACAGGACGCTACAATGAGCAGTTCTTC
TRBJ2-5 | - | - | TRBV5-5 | CATESTAYGGETQYF | TGTGCCACCGAATCGACCGCATACGGGGGAGAGACCCAGTACTTC
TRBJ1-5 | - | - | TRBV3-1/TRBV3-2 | CASSPTGNQPQHF | TGTGCCAGCAGCCCGACAGGCAATCAGCCCCAGCATTTT
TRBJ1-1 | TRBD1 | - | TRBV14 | CASSPQGGVNTEAFF | TGTGCCAGCAGCCCCCAGGGGGGAGTGAACACTGAAGCTTTCTTT
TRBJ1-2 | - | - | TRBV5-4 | CASSVTVHNYGYTF | TGTGCCAGCAGCGTGACAGTGCATAACTATGGCTACACCTTC
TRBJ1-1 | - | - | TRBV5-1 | CASSVQGRTEAFF | TGCGCCAGCAGCGTACAGGGTCGCACTGAAGCTTTCTTT
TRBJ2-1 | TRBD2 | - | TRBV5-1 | CASSLGLAGNNEQFF | TGCGCCAGCAGCTTGGGACTAGCGGGGAACAATGAGCAGTTCTTC
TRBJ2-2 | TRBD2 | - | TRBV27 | CASSPRIAGGNTGELFF | TGTGCCAGCAGCCCCCGTATAGCGGGAGGGAACACCGGGGAGCTGTTTTTT
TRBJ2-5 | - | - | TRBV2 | CASSDGVLVTQYF | TGTGCCAGCAGTGACGGGGTATTAGTAACCCAGTACTTC
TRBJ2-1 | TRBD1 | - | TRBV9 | CASSVDPGQGLKNEQFF | TGTGCCAGCAGCGTGGATCCCGGACAGGGCCTTAAGAATGAGCAGTTCTTC
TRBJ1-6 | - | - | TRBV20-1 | CSASDTGGSPLHF | TGCAGTGCTAGTGACACCGGGGGTTCACCCCTCCACTTT
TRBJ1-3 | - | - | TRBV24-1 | CATSDLDNSGNTIYF | TGTGCCACCAGTGATTTGGACAACTCTGGAAACACCATATATTTT
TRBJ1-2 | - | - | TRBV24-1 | CATSPGSDGYTF | TGTGCCACCAGTCCCGGGAGTGATGGCTACACCTTC
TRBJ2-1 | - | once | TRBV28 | CASRERSSYNEQFF | TGTGCCAGCAGGGAGAGGAGCTCCTACAATGAGCAGTTCTTC
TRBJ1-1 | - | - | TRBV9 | CASSGRQLTEAFF | TGTGCCAGCAGCGGACGACAGCTAACTGAAGCTTTCTTT
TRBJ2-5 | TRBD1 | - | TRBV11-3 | CASSAPGQGMETQYF | TGTGCCAGCAGCGCCCCTGGACAGGGAATGGAGACCCAGTACTTC
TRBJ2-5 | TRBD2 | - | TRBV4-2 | CASSQDGRAGVFQETQYF | TGTGCCAGCAGCCAAGATGGGCGGGCGGGGGTATTCCAAGAGACCCAGTACTTC
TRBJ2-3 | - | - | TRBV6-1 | CASSDKGLGTDTQYF | TGTGCCAGCAGTGATAAGGGGTTGGGCACAGATACGCAGTATTTT
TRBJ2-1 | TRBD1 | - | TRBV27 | CASSSPGQGRNEQFF | TGTGCCAGCAGTTCACCGGGACAGGGGAGGAATGAGCAGTTCTTC